Each of the 5 T cell receptor beta chains below was sequenced from the same sample in a study of cytomegalovirus exposure and HLA in healthy donors. In the PCR, 60 Vbeta and 13 Jbeta primers were used. Method: immunoSEQ multiplex PCR; TCRdb's copy keeps in-frame clones and lacks some. The sample holds about 110,000 clones, approximately 84% seen once. Source material: PBMCs. The receptors were sampled from a man aged 30-40 years in good health and CMV-seronegative.

This clone came up once. The rearrangement uses TRBV6-1 and TRBJ1-5; D might be TRBD1 (5 bases). Between the trimmed V and J ends, which lost 10 bases and 0 bases, there was a span of 13 bases. The CDR3 runs to 14 residues. Germline V gives CDR1 MNHNS, CDR2 SASEGT. This CDR3 is CATNLQGSNQPQHF. In DNA, the CDR3 is TGTGCCACCAATCTCCAGGGTAGCAATCAGCCCCAGCATTTT.

V is TRBV30 and J is TRBJ2-7; TRBD1 agrees at 7 bases. V was pared by 3 bases and J by 4 bases, with 6 bases of the junction left unmatched. Looked up from germline, CDR1 is GTSNPN and CDR2 is SVGIG (reference sequence). This CDR3 spans 13 amino acids. The CDR3 reads CAWSRGTAYEQYV. The CDR3 DNA is TGTGCCTGGAGCAGGGGGACAGCTTACGAGCAGTACGTC.

This chain connects TRBV4-1 to TRBJ2-7, with TRBD2 matching over 11 bases. Trimming cost V 4 bases and J 2 bases; bases outside gene matches: 4. Germline CDR1 MGHRA, CDR2 YSYEKL. The CDR3 is made up of 15 amino acids. The CDR3, as DNA: TGCGCCAGCAGCCCTAGCGGGGGGCGAACCTACGAGCAGTACTTC. It is translated as CASSPSGGRTYEQYF.

This sequence joins TRBV6-4 and TRBJ1-1, with TRBD1 identical over 7 bases. The trim removed 0 bases at V and 4 bases at J, leaving 5 bases unmatched. CDR1 is MRHNA, CDR2 SNTAGT, per germline. The CDR3 covers 15 residues. CDR3 amino acids: CASSDSNRGSTEAFF. CDR3 bases: TGTGCCAGCAGTGACTCGAACAGGGGAAGCACTGAAGCTTTCTTT.

CDR3 amino acids: CASRDLAGYTDTQYF. Here the CDR3 DNA reads TGTGCCAGCCGAGACCTAGCGGGATACACAGATACGCAGTATTTT. The rearrangement uses TRBV18 and TRBJ2-3, with 9 nucleotides matching TRBD2. CDR1 and CDR2 (germline): KGHSH, LQKENI. The V segment lost 8 bases and the J segment 2 bases; nucleotides outside the gene matches: 8. The CDR3 sequence is 15 residues long. Combining the CDR3 with reference TRBV18 and TRBJ2-3 gives the whole variable domain NAGVMQNPRHLVRRRGQEARLRCSPMKGHSHVYWYRQLPEEGLKFMVYLQKENIIDESGMPKERFSAEFPKEGPSILRIQQVVRGDSAAYFCASRDLAGYTDTQYFGPGTRLTVL.